The rows below give T cell receptor beta chains drawn from one sample of a study of vaccination and CD4 T cells after COVID-19. TCRdb itself ran the PCR reads through MiXCR, one entry per CDR3 protein. The top ten hold more than 10% of the sample, which has just over 14,000 distinct CDR3 sequences, more than 45% seen once. These receptors lack a known antigen. The sequenced sample consisted of CD4+ T cells from blood, cultured in vitro. These TCRs come from a human donor who had recovered from COVID-19. The CDR3 runs from the conserved cysteine through the conserved F or W. A D gene is named only where the DNA matches it firmly. The size entry is marked missing in some rows and otherwise reads once, few, many or a size class.

>.|TRBV20-1|.|TRBJ2-1
CSASGGNVGRVEQFF
TGCAGTGCTAGTGGGGGCAATGTCGGGAGAGTTGAGCAGTTCTTC
>few|TRBV20-1|.|TRBJ2-5
CSAHKNLQGGEETQYF
TGCAGTGCCCACAAGAACTTACAGGGAGGGGAAGAGACCCAGTACTTC
>.|TRBV7-2|.|TRBJ1-5
CASSLQSNQPQHF
TGTGCCAGCAGTTTACAGAGCAATCAGCCCCAGCATTTT
>.|TRBV20-1|TRBD2|TRBJ2-1
CTAGGTSGRREQFF
TGCACGGCTGGTGGGACTAGCGGGAGGCGGGAGCAGTTCTTC
>.|TRBV11-2|.|TRBJ1-5
CASSPVGGGQPQHF
TGTGCCAGCAGCCCCGTGGGAGGGGGTCAGCCCCAGCATTTT
>.|TRBV20-1|TRBD1|TRBJ2-3
CSGSRGPSDTQYF
TGCAGTGGTTCCAGGGGGCCGTCAGATACGCAGTATTTT
>.|TRBV5-3|.|TRBJ1-4
CASSSPAGQAVFEKLFF
TGTGCCAGCAGCTCCCCCGCCGGGCAGGCGGTATTTGAAAAACTGTTTTTT
>.|TRBV28|.|TRBJ2-7
CASSPRATASYEQYF
TGTGCCAGCAGTCCCCGGGCTACAGCATCCTACGAGCAGTACTTC
>.|TRBV6-9|TRBD1|TRBJ1-5
CAIQQRRQGMSQPQHF
TGTGCCATCCAACAGCGGAGACAGGGTATGAGTCAGCCCCAGCATTTT
>.|TRBV28|TRBD1|TRBJ1-2
CASTPRRQGARINYGYTF
TGTGCCAGCACCCCAAGGCGTCAGGGGGCCCGAATCAACTATGGCTACACCTTC
>once|TRBV18|.|TRBJ2-5
CASSPPGLQETQYF
TGTGCCAGCTCACCACCCGGGCTCCAAGAGACCCAGTACTTC
>.|TRBV10-3|.|TRBJ1-5
CAISESQGGQPQHF
TGTGCCATCAGTGAGTCACAGGGCGGTCAGCCCCAGCATTTT
>.|TRBV28|.|TRBJ1-5
CATKLWGNQPQHF
TGTGCCACCAAACTTTGGGGCAATCAGCCCCAGCATTTT
>.|TRBV2|.|TRBJ2-7
CASSFDGSGYEQYF
TGTGCCAGCAGTTTTGACGGGAGTGGGTACGAGCAGTACTTC
>few|TRBV7-2|.|TRBJ2-7
CASSLGRAISYEQYF
TGTGCCAGCAGCTTGGGGCGGGCGATTTCCTACGAGCAGTACTTC
>.|TRBV7-2|.|TRBJ2-1
CASSTPYGGRTDHNEQFF
TGTGCCAGCAGCACCCCCTATGGGGGGAGGACGGATCACAATGAGCAGTTCTTC
>.|TRBV28|TRBD2|TRBJ2-5
CASTFSGSGETQYF
TGTGCCAGCACCTTTAGCGGGAGTGGGGAGACCCAGTACTTC
>.|TRBV4-2|.|TRBJ1-2
CASSQDGVYGYTF
TGTGCCAGCAGCCAAGATGGAGTCTATGGCTACACCTTC
>.|TRBV7-6|.|TRBJ1-1
CASSPRLVGGRGKTEAFF
TGTGCCAGCAGCCCCCGTTTGGTAGGGGGAAGGGGGAAGACTGAAGCTTTCTTT
>.|TRBV7-8|TRBD1|TRBJ1-5
CASSLGQAINQPQHF
TGTGCCAGCAGCCTGGGACAGGCGATCAATCAGCCCCAGCATTTT
>.|TRBV7-9|.|TRBJ2-2
CASSFIVRTGELFF
TGTGCCAGCAGCTTTATAGTTCGCACCGGGGAGCTGTTTTTT
>few|TRBV10-3|.|TRBJ1-5
CAISAQTTNQPQHF
TGTGCCATCAGTGCACAGACCACTAATCAGCCCCAGCATTTT
>.|TRBV6-1|TRBD2|TRBJ2-7
CASNLAGGRPLQYF
TGTGCCAGCAATTTAGCGGGAGGGAGGCCTTTGCAGTACTTC
>.|TRBV2|TRBD1|TRBJ2-7
CASTQGQLLYEQYF
TGTGCCAGCACACAGGGACAGTTACTCTACGAGCAGTACTTC
>.|TRBV3-1|TRBD1|TRBJ1-2
CASSQDDNRGHGYTF
TGTGCCAGCAGCCAAGATGATAACAGGGGCCATGGCTACACCTTC
>few|TRBV20-1|.|TRBJ1-1
CSAIDRLGTLNTEAFF
TGCAGTGCCATAGACAGGCTCGGGACCTTGAACACTGAAGCTTTCTTT
>once|TRBV25-1|TRBD1|TRBJ1-4
CASRQGANEKLFF
TGTGCCAGCAGACAGGGGGCTAATGAAAAACTGTTTTTT
>.|TRBV6-2/TRBV6-3|.|TRBJ2-5
CASSPGETQYF
TGTGCCAGCAGTCCGGGGGAGACCCAGTACTTC
>.|TRBV19|TRBD1|TRBJ2-1
CASSARDSSVRYNGQFF
TGTGCCAGTAGTGCTCGGGACAGTTCCGTACGGTACAATGGGCAGTTCTTC
>.|TRBV4-1|.|TRBJ1-2
CASSQETSYGYTF
TGCGCCAGCAGCCAAGAGACGAGCTATGGCTACACCTTC
>.|TRBV7-3|TRBD1|TRBJ1-4
CASSPKQGPGEKLFF
TGTGCCAGCAGCCCGAAACAGGGGCCGGGTGAAAAACTGTTTTTT
>.|TRBV4-1|.|TRBJ2-5
CASSWTLRETQYF
TGCGCCAGCAGCTGGACCCTTAGGGAGACCCAGTACTTC
>.|TRBV28|.|TRBJ2-5
CASSDQQLRETQYF
TGTGCCAGCAGCGACCAGCAATTGAGGGAGACCCAGTACTTC
>medium-sized|TRBV6-2/TRBV6-3|.|TRBJ2-2
CASSYSPEGSGELFF
TGTGCCAGCAGTTACTCCCCCGAGGGTAGCGGGGAGCTGTTTTTT
>.|TRBV21-1|.|TRBJ2-1
CASSKGHNEQFF
TGTGCCAGCAGCAAAGGGCACAATGAGCAGTTCTTC
>few|TRBV24-1|.|TRBJ2-5
CATSDVSAGETQYF
TGTGCCACCAGTGATGTCTCAGCGGGAGAGACCCAGTACTTC
>.|TRBV20-1|TRBD2|TRBJ2-1
CSARDLLAGESFF
TGCAGTGCTAGAGATCTACTAGCGGGAGAGTCGTTCTTC
>.|TRBV20-1|.|TRBJ1-4
CSARTHQGFEKLFF
TGCAGTGCTAGGACGCATCAGGGTTTTGAAAAACTGTTTTTT
>.|TRBV28|.|TRBJ1-1
CASSTTANTEAFF
TGTGCCAGCAGTACGACAGCGAACACTGAAGCTTTCTTT
>.|TRBV7-9|.|TRBJ1-5
CASSSGSWGPQPQHF
TGTGCCAGCAGCTCCGGCTCTTGGGGCCCTCAGCCCCAGCATTTT
>.|TRBV27|.|TRBJ1-1
CASSLSRGMNTEAFF
TGTGCCAGCAGTCTCAGTCGGGGGATGAACACTGAAGCTTTCTTT
>.|TRBV6-1|TRBD1|TRBJ2-7
CASSRNRDRVANEQYF
TGTGCCAGCAGTCGAAACCGGGACAGGGTAGCAAACGAGCAGTACTTC